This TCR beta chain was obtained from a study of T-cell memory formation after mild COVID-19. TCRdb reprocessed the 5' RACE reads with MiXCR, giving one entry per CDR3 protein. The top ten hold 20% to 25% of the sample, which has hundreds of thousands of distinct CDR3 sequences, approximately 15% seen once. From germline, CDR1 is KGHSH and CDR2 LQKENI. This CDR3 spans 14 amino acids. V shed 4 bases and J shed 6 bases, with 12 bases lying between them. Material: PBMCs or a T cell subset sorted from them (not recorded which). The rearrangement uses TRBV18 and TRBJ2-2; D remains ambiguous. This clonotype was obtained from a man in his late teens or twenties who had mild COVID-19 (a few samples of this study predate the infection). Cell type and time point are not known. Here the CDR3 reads CASSHTEIPGELFF. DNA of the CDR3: TGTGCCAGCTCACACACAGAGATCCCCGGGGAGCTGTTTTTT.